A single sample is the source of the 10 T cell receptor beta chains below, sequenced in a study of T cells in tuberculosis. Sequencing used immunoSEQ multiplex PCR; TCRdb keeps in-frame clones, though not all of them. Altogether tens of thousands of clones are present, 70% to 90% being singletons, with the ten largest covering roughly 5.4%. Regarding time point: new active TB diagnosis, blood taken before or within 7 days of starting treatment. The sample here was PBMCs, taken at tuberculosis diagnosis. These receptors came from an adult with tuberculosis.

This sequence joins TRBV6-5 and TRBJ1-1; D is unresolved. In germline, CDR1 is MNHEY, CDR2 SVGAGI. V was pared by 8 bases and J by 1 base, with 14 bases between. The CDR3 runs to 14 residues. The chain's CDR3 is CASFQDNTNTEAFF. CDR3 coding DNA: TGTGCCAGCTTCCAAGACAACACGAACACTGAAGCTTTCTTT.

This sequence joins TRBV2 and TRBJ2-2, with 12 bases identical to TRBD2. CDR1 SNHLY and CDR2 FYNNEI come from the germline V gene. CDR3 size: 20 residues. The ends lost 4 bases at V and 0 bases at J; junction bases unmatched: 12. CDR3 in amino acids: CASSALASGREKANTGELFF. The CDR3, as DNA: TGTGCCAGCAGTGCCCTGGCTAGCGGGAGGGAAAAAGCGAACACCGGGGAGCTGTTTTTT. The variable domain in full, with the rest retrieved from reference TRBV2 and TRBJ2-2, is EPEVTQTPSHQVTQMGQEVILRCVPISNHLYFYWYRQILGQKVEFLVSFYNNEISEKSEIFDDQFSVERPDGSNFTLKIRSTKLEDSAMYFCASSALASGREKANTGELFFGEGSRLTVL.

The rearrangement uses TRBV28 and TRBJ2-1; perhaps TRBD1 as D (5 bases). The V and J ends lost 5 bases and 7 bases respectively, with 9 bases between them. The CDR3 has 12 residues. Germline assignment: CDR1 MDHEN and CDR2 SYDVKM. DNA of the CDR3: TGTGCCAGCAGTCCCCAGGGAAATGAGCAGTTCTTC. It encodes CASSPQGNEQFF.

The V gene is TRBV11-2, the J gene TRBJ2-5, with a weak D call TRBD1 (6 bases). Germline V gives CDR1 SGHAT, CDR2 FQNNGV. V lost 5 bases, J lost 5 bases, and 18 bases lay in between. The CDR3 spans 15 residues. The DNA of the CDR3 is TGTGCCAGCAGCGTCCGACAGGTTGGGCTGGAGACCCAGTACTTC. Amino acids: CASSVRQVGLETQYF.

This chain joins TRBV6-5 and TRBJ1-2; TRBD1 agrees at 11 bases. Germline V lookup: CDR1 MNHEY, CDR2 SVGAGI. With 7 bases clipped from V and 4 bases from J, the junction kept 8 bases outside the gene matches. The CDR3 is made up of 15 amino acids. The CDR3 DNA follows: TGTGCCAGCAATTCCCGGGACAGGGGGATCTATGGCTACACCTTC. It is translated as CASNSRDRGIYGYTF.

The chain combines TRBV5-1 with TRBJ1-1, with D perhaps TRBD1 (6 bases). V was cut by 1 base and J by 1 base, with 11 bases left in between. Germline V lookup: CDR1 SGHRS, CDR2 YFSETQ. This CDR3 has 15 amino acids. The CDR3 sequence is CASSLPGQPNTEAFF. CDR3 bases: TGCGCCAGCAGCTTGCCCGGACAGCCGAACACTGAAGCTTTCTTT.

This sequence joins TRBV6-1 and TRBJ2-7, with 10 bases that match TRBD1. The length of the CDR3 is 14 residues. Per germline, CDR1 MNHNS and CDR2 SASEGT. V shed 8 bases, J shed 3 bases, and the junction held 7 bases outside the gene matches. DNA of the CDR3: TGTGCCAGCTGCCAGGGACAGGGGATCTACGAGCAGTACTTC. Encoded protein: CASCQGQGIYEQYF.

The genes are TRBV12-5 and TRBJ1-5; 11 bases line up with TRBD1. The CDR3 totals 21 residues. The trim removed 2 bases at V and 0 bases at J, leaving 15 bases unmatched. The V gene's germline CDR1 is LGHNT and CDR2 FRNRAP. Here the CDR3 reads CASGLLLGRDRGKYSNQPQHF. The CDR3 DNA sequence: TGTGCTAGTGGTTTGCTACTGGGACGGGACAGGGGGAAGTATAGCAATCAGCCCCAGCATTTT.

The genes are TRBV30 and TRBJ2-7; possibly TRBD1 for D (5 bases). CDR3 length equals 14 residues. Germline loops: CDR1 GTSNPN, CDR2 SVGIG (reference sequence). V was shortened by 0 bases and J by 6 bases, with 15 bases between the two germline ends. The CDR3 spells CAWSVSGLVPEQYF. In DNA, the CDR3 is TGTGCCTGGAGTGTATCAGGGTTAGTCCCCGAGCAGTACTTC.

The CDR3 is CASSEGTATLYGYTF. The CDR3 DNA sequence: TGTGCCAGCAGTGAAGGGACTGCGACCCTCTATGGCTACACCTTC. The chain is built from TRBV2 and TRBJ1-2; unclear D gene. Germline lookup yields CDR1 SNHLY and CDR2 FYNNEI. Trimming took off 1 base at V and 4 bases at J, with 13 bases between the two ends. The CDR3 extends over 15 amino acids.